This TCR beta chain was recovered during a study of T cell clonotyping in hematopoietic cell transplantation. Study-wide findings and caveats: At the given depth, recipient repertoires were over 95% de novo clonotypes. After transplant, recipient diversity fell while pathologically expanded clonotypes grew through day 180. Graft donor and pretransplant recipient Inverse Simpson Index values predicted broader posttransplant TCR diversity. CD4 and CD8 repertoire contributions could not be separated without sorting.

CDR1 and CDR2 from the germline V gene are MDHEN and SYDVKM. The CDR3 is 15 amino acids. J was trimmed by 2 bases and V by 6 bases; bases with no gene match: 6. A single count supports this clone. The antigen is unknown. This table comes from immunoSEQ multiplex PCR, and its TCRdb copy is limited to in-frame clones, with some not included. The sample has about 36,000 clones; around 90% are singletons. The sequenced sample was peripheral blood mononuclear cells. J is TRBJ2-7 and V is TRBV28; 11 bases agree with TRBD2. The clonotype was recovered from a woman aged 40-49 years in good health. Some clones in this sample may be carry-over from other donors' samples. CDR3: CASSFSGRVPYEQYF. The CDR3 DNA reads TGTGCCAGCAGCTTTAGCGGGAGGGTTCCCTACGAGCAGTACTTC.